This is a list of T cell receptor beta chains from one sample in a study of T cell responses to AZD1222 COVID-19 vaccine. The data were produced by immunoSEQ multiplex PCR, yet TCRdb's version contains in-frame clones alone and is incomplete. Among around 150,000 clones listed, around 89% were seen once. Material: peripheral blood, obtained on day 0 of MenACWY control vaccination. The receptor source for this set is an adult in good health. CDR3s include the opening cysteine and the closing phenylalanine or tryptophan. Each record gives: J gene, D gene, V gene, clone size, CDR3 protein, CDR3 DNA. D genes are given only for firm matches. Not all rows give a size; the values are once, few, many and, for expanded clones, a class.

j_call: TRBJ2-2
d_call: TRBD2
v_call: TRBV28
clone_size: few
cdr3_aa: CASSRLAGGAANTGELFF
cdr3_nt: TGTGCCAGCAGCCGACTAGCGGGAGGGGCCGCGAACACCGGGGAGCTGTTTTTT

j_call: TRBJ1-5
d_call: .
v_call: TRBV7-6
clone_size: .
cdr3_aa: CASSPEGGNQPQHF
cdr3_nt: TGTGCCAGCAGCCCTGAAGGGGGGAATCAGCCCCAGCATTTT

j_call: TRBJ2-1
d_call: TRBD1
v_call: TRBV4-3
clone_size: .
cdr3_aa: CASSPGGTGNNEQFF
cdr3_nt: TGCGCCAGCAGTCCGGGCGGGACAGGGAACAATGAGCAGTTCTTC

j_call: TRBJ1-4
d_call: .
v_call: TRBV7-3
clone_size: .
cdr3_aa: CASSPPGYEKLFF
cdr3_nt: TGTGCCAGCAGCCCCCCCGGATATGAAAAACTGTTTTTT

j_call: TRBJ2-5
d_call: .
v_call: TRBV7-2
clone_size: .
cdr3_aa: CASSLNRRVREETQYF
cdr3_nt: TGTGCCAGCAGCTTGAACAGGCGCGTCCGTGAGGAGACCCAGTACTTC

j_call: TRBJ2-1
d_call: TRBD2
v_call: TRBV9
clone_size: .
cdr3_aa: CASSVGSGGDSPYNEQFF
cdr3_nt: TGTGCCAGCAGCGTAGGTAGCGGGGGGGACTCACCCTACAATGAGCAGTTCTTC

j_call: TRBJ2-1
d_call: .
v_call: TRBV29-1
clone_size: .
cdr3_aa: CSVGSRGDRSYNEQFF
cdr3_nt: TGCAGCGTTGGGAGCAGGGGGGATAGATCCTACAATGAGCAGTTCTTC

j_call: TRBJ2-7
d_call: .
v_call: TRBV1
clone_size: few
cdr3_aa: CTSSFIPGQASYEQYF
cdr3_nt: TGCACCAGCAGCTTTATACCGGGACAGGCCTCCTACGAGCAGTACTTC

j_call: TRBJ1-2
d_call: .
v_call: TRBV19
clone_size: .
cdr3_aa: CASSIISVTQYGYTF
cdr3_nt: TGTGCCAGTAGTATCATCTCCGTGACACAGTATGGCTACACCTTC

j_call: TRBJ1-1
d_call: .
v_call: TRBV11-3
clone_size: .
cdr3_aa: CASSPKSRIKNTEAFF
cdr3_nt: TGTGCCAGCAGTCCAAAGAGCCGGATCAAGAACACTGAAGCTTTCTTT

j_call: TRBJ1-1
d_call: .
v_call: TRBV7-2
clone_size: .
cdr3_aa: CASSLIPALNTEAFF
cdr3_nt: TGTGCCAGCAGCTTAATTCCAGCCCTGAACACTGAAGCTTTCTTT

j_call: TRBJ2-5
d_call: .
v_call: TRBV11-3
clone_size: .
cdr3_aa: CASSPRSLMGQETQYF
cdr3_nt: TGTGCCAGCAGCCCGCGATCCCTTATGGGGCAAGAGACCCAGTACTTC

j_call: TRBJ2-2
d_call: TRBD2
v_call: TRBV19
clone_size: .
cdr3_aa: CASSIDALAGASTGELFF
cdr3_nt: TGTGCCAGTAGTATAGACGCGCTAGCGGGAGCTTCGACCGGGGAGCTGTTTTTT

j_call: TRBJ1-2
d_call: .
v_call: TRBV4-1
clone_size: .
cdr3_aa: CASSQDDYRYYGYTF
cdr3_nt: TGCGCCAGCAGCCAGGATGATTATCGCTACTATGGCTACACCTTC

j_call: TRBJ1-3
d_call: .
v_call: TRBV13
clone_size: .
cdr3_aa: CASSRLRISSGNTIYF
cdr3_nt: TGTGCCAGCAGTCGGCTCCGGATAAGCTCTGGAAACACCATATATTTT

j_call: TRBJ2-1
d_call: TRBD1
v_call: TRBV6-5
clone_size: .
cdr3_aa: CASSYSGTGGTGEQFF
cdr3_nt: TGTGCCAGCAGTTACTCGGGGACAGGGGGGACAGGGGAGCAGTTCTTC

j_call: TRBJ1-1
d_call: .
v_call: TRBV4-1
clone_size: .
cdr3_aa: CASSSGTANTEAFF
cdr3_nt: TGCGCCAGCAGCTCCGGGACGGCGAACACTGAAGCTTTCTTT

j_call: TRBJ1-5
d_call: TRBD1
v_call: TRBV6-5
clone_size: .
cdr3_aa: CASASRGLVNQPQHF
cdr3_nt: TGTGCCAGCGCATCCAGGGGGTTGGTCAATCAGCCCCAGCATTTT

j_call: TRBJ2-7
d_call: TRBD1
v_call: TRBV2
clone_size: .
cdr3_aa: CASSSDRASSHEQYF
cdr3_nt: TGTGCCAGCAGTTCAGACAGGGCCAGCTCCCACGAGCAGTACTTC

j_call: TRBJ1-2
d_call: .
v_call: TRBV12-5
clone_size: once
cdr3_aa: CASGEGYYGYTF
cdr3_nt: TGTGCTAGTGGCGAGGGGTACTATGGCTACACCTTC

j_call: TRBJ1-2
d_call: .
v_call: TRBV28
clone_size: .
cdr3_aa: CASSLPGESYGYTF
cdr3_nt: TGTGCCAGCAGTTTACCGGGCGAGAGCTATGGCTACACCTTC

j_call: TRBJ2-7
d_call: .
v_call: TRBV11-2
clone_size: .
cdr3_aa: CASSPMRNSYEQYF
cdr3_nt: TGTGCCAGCAGCCCTATGAGGAACTCCTACGAGCAGTACTTC

j_call: TRBJ2-7
d_call: .
v_call: TRBV10-2
clone_size: .
cdr3_aa: CASMRTTSSYEQYF
cdr3_nt: TGCGCCAGCATGAGGACTACAAGCTCCTACGAGCAGTACTTC